This TCR beta chain is drawn from a study of T cells in Graves' hyperthyroidism and ophthalmopathy. RNA transcripts were the template for amplifying TCR beta CDR3 regions. Primed by the HTBI set, a first-round RT-PCR was run on the TCR CDR3. TCRdb ran MiXCR on the multiplex PCR reads and lists one entry per CDR3 protein. The sample gives more than 550,000 distinct CDR3 sequences, around 16% of which show up once; 15% to 18% is in the top ten. V lost 3 bases to trimming and J lost 6 bases; unmatched junction nucleotides: 4. This CDR3 is built from 15 residues. In germline, CDR1 is LNHDA, CDR2 SQIVND (reference sequence).

The chain carries TRBV19 and TRBJ2-1; 11 positions agree with TRBD2. Specimen: blood. The clonotype was recovered from a man aged 45-60 years with Graves' hyperthyroidism. CDR3 residues: CASSIGLAGPNEQFF. CDR3 DNA sequence: TGTGCCAGTAGTATTGGACTAGCGGGCCCCAATGAGCAGTTCTTC.